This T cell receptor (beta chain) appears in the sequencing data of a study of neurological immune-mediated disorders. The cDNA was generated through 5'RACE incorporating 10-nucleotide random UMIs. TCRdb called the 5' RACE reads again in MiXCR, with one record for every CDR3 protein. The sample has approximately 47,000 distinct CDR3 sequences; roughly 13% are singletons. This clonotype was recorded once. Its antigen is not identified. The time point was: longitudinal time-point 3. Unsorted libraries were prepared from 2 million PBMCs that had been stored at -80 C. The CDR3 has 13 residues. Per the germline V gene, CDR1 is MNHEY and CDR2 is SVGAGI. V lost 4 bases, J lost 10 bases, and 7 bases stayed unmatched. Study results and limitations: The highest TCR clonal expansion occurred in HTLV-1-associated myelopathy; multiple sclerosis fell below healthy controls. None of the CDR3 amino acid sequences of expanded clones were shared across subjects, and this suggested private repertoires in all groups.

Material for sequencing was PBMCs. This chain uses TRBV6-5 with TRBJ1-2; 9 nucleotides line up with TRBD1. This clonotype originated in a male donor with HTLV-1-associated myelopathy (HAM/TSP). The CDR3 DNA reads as TGTGCCAGCAGTTTAAGACAGGGGGTGTACTACACCTTC. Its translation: CASSLRQGVYYTF.